These 32 T cell receptor beta chains originate from one sample sequenced in a study of shared clonotypes between healthy human individuals. This table comes from immunoSEQ multiplex PCR, and its TCRdb copy is limited to in-frame clones, with some not included. The sample lists under 1,100,000 clones, roughly 75% occurring once. The specimen sequenced was memory CD4+ T cells sorted from blood. Subset meaning: CD45RA-negative fraction. These receptors were collected from a man between 18 and 29 years old in good health.

The J gene is TRBJ2-5, the V gene TRBV27; no definite D call. The CDR3 spans 13 residues. The V and J ends lost 6 bases and 2 bases respectively, with 10 bases between them. Germline V CDR1 and CDR2: MNHEY, SMNVEV (reference sequence). The CDR3 DNA reads TGTGCCAGCAGCCGGAGAGGTCAAGAGACCCAGTACTTC. This sequence encodes CASSRRGQETQYF.

In DNA, the CDR3 is TGCGCCAGCAGCCCGGGACAGGGGGGTTATGGCTACACCTTC. Residues: CASSPGQGGYGYTF. The chain has TRBV4-1 and TRBJ1-2, with 11 bases matching TRBD1. CDR1 is MGHRA, CDR2 YSYEKL, per germline. The junction had 3 bases not matched to a gene; V was cut back by 4 bases and J by 5 bases. The CDR3 has 14 residues.

The chain carries TRBV4-1 and TRBJ2-3; 12 positions match TRBD1. CDR1 is MGHRA and CDR2 is YSYEKL in the germline V gene. V was pared by 2 bases and J by 1 base, with 4 bases of the junction left unmatched. CDR3 size: 17 residues. CDR3 sequence: CASSQSGTGGRTDTQYF. The CDR3 nucleotides read TGCGCCAGCAGCCAATCCGGGACAGGGGGCCGCACAGATACGCAGTATTTT.

This rearrangement joins TRBV5-1 to TRBJ1-6, with a possible D match to TRBD1 (6 bases). The length of the CDR3 is 17 residues. V dropped 4 bases and J dropped 9 bases, with 23 bases sitting between them. CDR1 is SGHRS and CDR2 is YFSETQ in the germline V gene. In DNA, the CDR3 is TGCGCCAGCAGCCCCCTGGGGGGCTCCGCGGGGAGTTCACCCCTCCACTTT. Amino acids: CASSPLGGSAGSSPLHF.

This rearrangement joins TRBV21-1 to TRBJ1-6. TRBV21-1 is a known pseudogene. The length of the CDR3 is 14 residues. The DNA of the CDR3 is TGTGCCAGCAGCATCGGCCGTATAAATTCACCCCTCCACTTT. This encodes CASSIGRINSPLHF.

The chain links TRBV28 to TRBJ2-3; D might be TRBD2 (6 bases). The CDR3 is 14 amino acids. Trimming took off 5 bases at V and 5 bases at J, with 14 bases between the two ends. CDR1 MDHEN and CDR2 SYDVKM come from the germline V gene. The CDR3: CASSAPGLQDTQYF. For the CDR3, the DNA is TGTGCCAGCAGTGCCCCGGGACTCCAAGATACGCAGTATTTT.

V usage is TRBV5-5 and J usage is TRBJ2-1, with TRBD2 matching over 8 bases. The CDR3 contains 14 residues. With 3 bases clipped from V and 2 bases from J, the junction kept 1 base outside the gene matches. Germline CDR1 reads SGHKS; CDR2 reads YYEKEE (reference sequence). The CDR3 protein is CASSSTSAYNEQFF. CDR3 in DNA: TGTGCCAGCAGCTCGACTAGCGCCTACAATGAGCAGTTCTTC.

The V and J genes are TRBV5-4 and TRBJ2-7, with a possible D match to TRBD2 (5 bases). This CDR3 comprises 16 residues. Germline assignment: CDR1 SGHNT and CDR2 YYREEE (reference sequence). V lost 5 bases and J 3 bases, leaving 21 bases between the germline ends. The DNA for the CDR3 is TGTGCCAGCAGTCAAGCCCCTGAGTCGGGGATCTACGAGCAGTACTTC. It encodes CASSQAPESGIYEQYF. The whole variable domain, remainder taken from reference TRBV5-4 and TRBJ2-7, is ETGVTQSPTHLIKTRGQQVTLRCSSQSGHNTVSWYQQALGQGPQFIFQYYREEENGRGNFPPRFSGLQFPNYSSELNVNALELDDSALYLCASSQAPESGIYEQYFGPGTRLTVT.

The genes are TRBV19 and TRBJ2-1, with a weak D call TRBD2 (5 bases). The CDR3 sequence is 10 residues long. Germline lookup yields CDR1 LNHDA and CDR2 SQIVND (reference sequence). Trimming removed 9 bases at V and 7 bases at J, with 7 bases between. The CDR3: CASGGNEQFF. CDR3 sequence (DNA): TGTGCCAGCGGCGGGAATGAGCAGTTCTTC.

The chain combines TRBV4-1 with TRBJ2-3; 7 bases align to TRBD2. Trimming at V came to 2 bases and at J to 1 base, leaving 9 bases not matched to a gene. CDR1 is MGHRA and CDR2 is YSYEKL in the germline V gene. This CDR3 comprises 17 residues. The CDR3, as DNA: TGCGCCAGCAGCCAAAGGGTCAGCGGGATCGGCACAGATACGCAGTATTTT. It codes for CASSQRVSGIGTDTQYF.

The rearrangement uses TRBV11-2 and TRBJ1-3, with D unclear. Germline V CDR1 and CDR2: SGHAT, FQNNGV. CDR3 length equals 11 residues. V lost 3 bases to trimming and J lost 6 bases, with 3 bases between them. CDR3 amino acids: CASSFINTIYF. The CDR3 DNA follows: TGTGCCAGCAGCTTTATAAACACCATATATTTT. Variable domain in full (rest from reference TRBV11-2 and TRBJ1-3): EAGVAQSPRYKIIEKRQSVAFWCNPISGHATLYWYQQILGQGPKLLIQFQNNGVVDDSQLPKDRFSAERLKGVDSTLKIQPAKLEDSAVYLCASSFINTIYFGEGSWLTVV.

The chain is built from TRBV4-3 and TRBJ1-2, with 8 bases lining up with TRBD1. V was pared by 3 bases and J by 8 bases, with 8 bases of the junction left unmatched. This CDR3 comprises 14 residues. Germline lookup yields CDR1 LGHNA and CDR2 YSLEER. CDR3 protein: CASSHPDRAEGYTF. The CDR3 coding sequence is TGCGCCAGCAGCCATCCGGACAGGGCGGAGGGCTACACCTTC.

The CDR3 DNA follows: TGCGCCAGCAGCCAAGTGTATCAGCGGGGGGTACAAGAGACCCAGTACTTC. It specifies CASSQVYQRGVQETQYF. The chain couples TRBV4-1 to TRBJ2-5; 9 bases match TRBD2. CDR1 MGHRA and CDR2 YSYEKL come from the germline V gene. CDR3 length: 17 amino acids. V lost 1 base to trimming and J lost 2 bases; unmatched junction nucleotides: 8.

V is TRBV19 and J is TRBJ2-7, with TRBD2 matching 15 bases. In germline, CDR1 is LNHDA, CDR2 SQIVND (reference sequence). CDR3 length: 19 residues. With 2 bases clipped from V and 2 bases from J, the junction kept 10 bases outside the gene matches. CDR3 nucleotide sequence: TGTGCCAGTAGTATATCGGGACTAGCGGGAGGAAAGGGTACCTACGAGCAGTACTTC. Translating it yields CASSISGLAGGKGTYEQYF. The full variable domain, rest sourced from reference TRBV19 and TRBJ2-7, is DGGITQSPKYLFRKEGQNVTLSCEQNLNHDAMYWYRQDPGQGLRLIYYSQIVNDFQKGDIAEGYSVSREKKESFPLTVTSAQKNPTAFYLCASSISGLAGGKGTYEQYFGPGTRLTVT.

This clone came up once. The V call is TRBV5-1, the J call TRBJ2-7; no reliable D call. The CDR3 runs 14 residues. Per the germline V gene, CDR1 is SGHRS and CDR2 is YFSETQ. The V end was cut by 5 bases, the J end by 2 bases, with 14 bases between. CDR3: CASSRWGFTYEQYF. The CDR3 DNA follows: TGCGCCAGCAGTAGGTGGGGTTTCACCTACGAGCAGTACTTC.

J is TRBJ2-7 and V is TRBV18, with 8 bases aligning to TRBD1. The CDR3 runs to 14 residues. The V gene's germline CDR1 is KGHSH and CDR2 LQKENI. J was trimmed by 7 bases and V by 3 bases; bases with no gene match: 8. CDR3: CASSPQGQGREQYF. CDR3 DNA: TGTGCCAGCTCACCGCAAGGACAGGGTAGGGAGCAGTACTTC.

Turning to this clone: Other DNA sequences in this sample translate to the same CDR3. The chain joins TRBV11-2 to TRBJ2-3; the match to TRBD2 covers 7 bases. Losses at the gene ends were 1 base for V and 0 bases for J; bases not matched to a gene: 4. CDR3 length: 16 amino acids. The germline CDR1 and CDR2 sequences are SGHAT and FQNNGV. CDR3 region: CASSLGASGSTDTQYF. The CDR3 coding sequence is TGTGCCAGCAGCTTAGGGGCTAGCGGAAGCACAGATACGCAGTATTTT.

A remark on this clone: With only one base between it and a far larger clone, this is likely a read error. The rearrangement uses TRBV5-4 and TRBJ2-3; D gene unclear. V was pared by 4 bases and J by 1 base, with 4 bases between. This CDR3 has 12 residues. The germline V gene has CDR1 SGHNT and CDR2 YYREEE (reference sequence). The CDR3 nucleotides are TGTGCCAGCAGCGTAGGCACAGATACGCAGTATTTT. Translation: CASSVGTDTQYF.

This chain connects TRBV6-1 to TRBJ2-5; no clear D gene. There are 14 residues in the CDR3. Germline V lookup: CDR1 MNHNS, CDR2 SASEGT. V was shortened by 1 base and J by 6 bases, with 12 bases between the two germline ends. The CDR3 region has the DNA TGTGCCAGCAGTGAAGGGCCATCTAAGCAGACCCAGTACTTC. The encoded protein is CASSEGPSKQTQYF.

The chain recombines TRBV6-1 with TRBJ2-1, with 7 bases matching TRBD1. The CDR3 has 13 residues. The junction had 0 bases not matched to a gene; V was cut back by 6 bases and J by 1 base. Germline V gene sequence: CDR1 MNHNS, CDR2 SASEGT. DNA for the CDR3: TGTGCCAGCAGGACAGGGTCCTACAATGAGCAGTTCTTC. Protein sequence: CASRTGSYNEQFF.

This clone has only one observation. V is TRBV6-5 and J is TRBJ2-7; D ambiguous. Per germline, CDR1 MNHEY and CDR2 SVGAGI. V lost 4 bases, J lost 0 bases, and 10 bases lay in between. The CDR3 has 14 residues. DNA for the CDR3: TGTGCCAGCAGTTCGACTCAGAACTCCTACGAGCAGTACTTC. Its translation: CASSSTQNSYEQYF.

The V and J genes are TRBV9 and TRBJ2-2; D uncertain. The germline V gene encodes CDR1 SGDLS and CDR2 YYNGEE. Trimming stripped 0 bases from V and 5 bases from J, with 17 bases between. This CDR3 is built from 17 residues. The CDR3 DNA sequence: TGTGCCAGCAGCGTAGGGTTCTCAAGGAGTAGTACCGGGGAGCTGTTTTTT. It translates to CASSVGFSRSSTGELFF.

This chain links TRBV19 with TRBJ2-1, with 7 positions matching TRBD2. J gave up 8 bases and V 9 bases, and 7 bases lay outside the gene matches. Germline V gene sequence: CDR1 LNHDA, CDR2 SQIVND (reference sequence). There are 12 residues in the CDR3. CDR3 loop: CASNRGGDEQFF. The CDR3 DNA is TGTGCCAGCAACCGTGGGGGGGATGAGCAGTTCTTC.

The rearrangement links TRBV5-4 to TRBJ1-5; D possibly corresponds to TRBD1 (6 bases). Germline V CDR1 and CDR2: SGHNT, YYREEE (reference sequence). The V end lost 2 bases, the J end lost 7 bases, and 13 bases lay between the germline ends. The length of the CDR3 is 14 residues. The chain's CDR3 is CASSFWGAGQPQHF. The CDR3 coding sequence is TGTGCCAGCAGCTTCTGGGGGGCTGGCCAGCCCCAGCATTTT.

The V and J genes are TRBV14 and TRBJ2-3; D not resolved. The CDR3 totals 19 residues. V lost 3 bases, J lost 0 bases, and 22 bases lay in between. The germline V gene encodes CDR1 SGHDN and CDR2 FVKESK. The CDR3: CASSHTTTGAFSSTDTQYF. Here the CDR3 DNA reads TGTGCCAGCAGCCATACTACGACGGGTGCCTTCTCTAGCACAGATACGCAGTATTTT.

The V gene is TRBV7-3, the J gene TRBJ2-2; TRBD2 is a possible D gene (6 bases). This CDR3 has 15 residues. CDR1 is SGHTA and CDR2 is FQGTGA in the germline V gene. V lost 0 bases and J 6 bases, leaving 11 bases between the germline ends. The CDR3 protein is CASSLTRDNAGELFF. The CDR3 nucleotides read TGTGCCAGCAGCTTAACGCGGGATAATGCCGGGGAGCTGTTTTTT.

This sequence joins TRBV29-1 and TRBJ2-7; 12 bases map to TRBD1. Germline loops: CDR1 SQVTM, CDR2 ANQGSEA. V was pared by 6 bases and J by 3 bases, with 3 bases of the junction left unmatched. CDR3 length equals 13 residues. CDR3 in DNA: TGCAGCGTCCGGGACAGGGGGCTCTACGAGCAGTACTTC. The encoded protein is CSVRDRGLYEQYF.

The chain recombines TRBV2 with TRBJ1-1; no clear D. The germline CDR1 and CDR2 sequences are SNHLY and FYNNEI. Trimming stripped 7 bases from V and 4 bases from J, with 16 bases between. The CDR3 extends over 14 amino acids. CDR3 sequence reads: CASTVRTLGTEAFF. The CDR3 DNA reads as TGTGCCAGCACTGTGCGGACCCTGGGCACTGAAGCTTTCTTT.

V gene TRBV5-6 combines with J gene TRBJ2-1; D unresolved. Germline V CDR1 and CDR2: SGHDT, YYEEEE. The ends were cut back, 0 bases at V and 7 bases at J, with 8 bases in the middle. The CDR3 totals 13 residues. CDR3 in amino acids: CASSLGPENEQFF. CDR3 bases: TGTGCCAGCAGCTTGGGACCGGAGAATGAGCAGTTCTTC.

This clone turned up a few times. V usage is TRBV5-1 and J usage is TRBJ1-1; TRBD1 might be the D (5 bases). CDR1 and CDR2 (germline): SGHRS, YFSETQ. The CDR3 covers 16 residues. Between the trimmed V and J ends, which lost 3 bases and 0 bases, there was a span of 15 bases. This CDR3 is CASSSGHPILNTEAFF. The CDR3 DNA is TGCGCCAGCAGCTCCGGACACCCGATACTGAACACTGAAGCTTTCTTT.

The CDR3 DNA is TGCGCCAGCAGCCTTAAGGACAGTGATAATTCACCCCTCCACTTT. Translated: CASSLKDSDNSPLHF. The chain has TRBV5-1 and TRBJ1-6; a weak D match, TRBD1 (6 bases). The CDR3 runs to 15 residues. Trimming pared 4 bases from V and 5 bases from J, leaving 13 bases between. Per the germline V gene, CDR1 is SGHRS and CDR2 is YFSETQ.

This clone was seen only a few times. The chain is built from TRBV14 and TRBJ2-3; D unclear. The CDR3 runs to 15 residues. Trimming removed 4 bases at V and 0 bases at J, with 11 bases between. Germline V gene data show CDR1 as SGHDN and CDR2 as FVKESK. This CDR3 reads CASSRRTISTDTQYF. DNA of the CDR3: TGTGCCAGCAGCCGACGGACCATCAGCACAGATACGCAGTATTTT.